This passage covers 11 T cell receptor beta chains from one sample sequenced in a study of shared clonotypes between healthy human individuals. Only in-frame clones appear in the TCRdb table, and some are missing; sequencing was by immunoSEQ multiplex PCR. This table has millions of clones, 85% to 95% appearing once. The sample comprised naive CD4+ T cells from PBMCs. As to subset: CD45RA+ positively selected. The receptors come from a man between 18 and 35 years old in good health. Some clones in this sample may be carry-over from other donors' samples.

The chain has TRBV2 and TRBJ2-7; TRBD2 matches at 12 bases. CDR3 length equals 15 residues. Germline V gives CDR1 SNHLY, CDR2 FYNNEI. Trimming took 4 bases from V and 5 from J; bases not matched to a gene: 6. This CDR3 reads CASSGSSGRVNEQYF. CDR3 sequence (DNA): TGTGCCAGCAGTGGGTCTAGCGGGAGGGTGAACGAGCAGTACTTC.

The chain has TRBV5-1 and TRBJ2-1, with 7 bases aligning to TRBD2. Germline CDR1 reads SGHRS; CDR2 reads YFSETQ. Trimming removed 0 bases from V and 6 bases from J; junction bases left unmatched: 6. This CDR3 spans 15 amino acids. The CDR3 protein is CASSLGRLASNEQFF. DNA of the CDR3: TGCGCCAGCAGCTTGGGAAGACTAGCTAGCAATGAGCAGTTCTTC.

The rearrangement uses TRBV5-1 and TRBJ2-1, with TRBD1 as a possible D gene (6 bases). Looked up from germline, CDR1 is SGHRS and CDR2 is YFSETQ. CDR3 length equals 14 residues. The V gene lost 6 bases and the J gene lost 0 bases, with 10 bases spanning the gap. The CDR3 loop reads CASTTGSSYNEQFF. The CDR3 coding sequence is TGCGCCAGCACAACAGGGAGCTCCTACAATGAGCAGTTCTTC.

This clone was counted a single time. The chain recombines TRBV5-1 with TRBJ2-1, with D uncertain. CDR1 and CDR2 (germline): SGHRS, YFSETQ. CDR3 length: 14 residues. With 4 bases removed from V and 1 base from J, the gap between germline ends came to 9 bases. Written as DNA, the CDR3 is TGCGCCAGCAGCCGAGTGGGGTCCTACAATGAGCAGTTCTTC. Encoded protein: CASSRVGSYNEQFF. The full variable domain, completed using reference TRBV5-1 and TRBJ2-1, is KAGVTQTPRYLIKTRGQQVTLSCSPISGHRSVSWYQQTPGQGLQFLFEYFSETQRNKGNFPGRFSGRQFSNSRSEMNVSTLELGDSALYLCASSRVGSYNEQFFGPGTRLTVL.

The chain combines TRBV28 with TRBJ2-3; tentative D call: TRBD1 (6 bases). Trimming removed 10 bases at V and 5 bases at J, with 13 bases between. The CDR3 runs 12 residues. In germline, CDR1 is MDHEN, CDR2 SYDVKM. This CDR3 is CATKGVLDTQYF. The CDR3 region has the DNA TGTGCCACGAAGGGGGTCTTAGATACGCAGTATTTT.

There are a few counts of this clone. J is TRBJ2-4 and V is TRBV4-3; TRBD2 matches 8 bases. The CDR3 consists of 16 residues. The V segment lost 1 base and the J segment 2 bases; nucleotides outside the gene matches: 4. CDR1 is LGHNA and CDR2 is YSLEER in the germline V gene. The CDR3 coding sequence is TGCGCCAGCAGCCAAGGAGCGGGAGTGACCAAAAACATTCAGTACTTC. It translates to CASSQGAGVTKNIQYF.

The chain links TRBV21-1 to TRBJ2-6; TRBD1 was called by the table and not checked on the DNA. TRBV21-1 is deemed a pseudogene. The CDR3 is 18 amino acids. CDR3 region: CASSGGDREYSGANVLTF. The DNA of the CDR3 is TGTGCCAGCAGCGGTGGGGACAGGGAGTACTCTGGGGCCAACGTCCTGACTTTC.

The chain employs TRBV7-9 and TRBJ1-6; a possible D gene is TRBD1 (5 bases). Germline lookup yields CDR1 SEHNR and CDR2 FQNEAQ (reference sequence). The CDR3 runs to 14 residues. The CDR3 spells CAQQDSNTNSPLHF. CDR3 bases: TGTGCTCAACAAGACAGTAACACTAATTCACCCCTCCACTTT.

The chain links TRBV28 to TRBJ2-1, with 7 bases identical to TRBD2. V shed 5 bases, J shed 2 bases, and the junction held 18 bases outside the gene matches. The length of the CDR3 is 19 residues. Germline CDR1 is MDHEN and CDR2 is SYDVKM. The chain's CDR3 is CASSPGEGVPAKPYNEQFF. CDR3 nucleotide sequence: TGTGCCAGCAGTCCGGGGGAGGGAGTCCCGGCCAAACCCTACAATGAGCAGTTCTTC.

This clone came up once. Other DNA sequences from this sample encode an identical CDR3 as well. The chain joins TRBV7-2 to TRBJ2-7; D unresolved. Trimming pared 1 base from V and 3 bases from J, leaving 4 bases between. The V gene's germline CDR1 is SGHTA and CDR2 FQGNSA. The CDR3 covers 12 residues. CDR3 sequence reads: CASSLVRYEQYF. Written as DNA, the CDR3 is TGTGCCAGCAGCTTAGTGCGCTACGAGCAGTACTTC.

This clone has only one observation. The V and J genes are TRBV28 and TRBJ2-3; 9 nucleotides line up with TRBD1. CDR1 MDHEN and CDR2 SYDVKM come from the germline V gene. J lost 2 bases, V lost 3 bases, and 3 bases had no gene match. The CDR3 runs 15 residues. The CDR3 nucleotides read TGTGCCAGCAGTTTCGGGACAGGGCCCACAGATACGCAGTATTTT. It translates to CASSFGTGPTDTQYF.